These T cell receptor beta chains were read from a single sample in a study of T cells in tuberculosis. The data were produced by immunoSEQ multiplex PCR, yet TCRdb's version contains in-frame clones alone and is incomplete. The repertoire holds some 90,000 clones, approximately 91% seen once, with 1.5% to 2% in the top ten. Source material: CD1b-GMM tetramer-negative cells sorted from PBMCs. These receptors were taken from an adult woman with latent tuberculosis. The CDR3 runs from the conserved cysteine through the conserved F or W. Each record gives: D gene, clone size, V gene, J gene, CDR3 DNA, CDR3 protein. The D gene is left open where the match is weak. Size is omitted from some rows. Given values are once, few, many or a class for expanded clones.

d_call: NA; clone_size: few; v_call: TRBV10-2; j_call: TRBJ2-1; cdr3_nt: TGCGCCAGCAGCGAGAGGGGGGGGCTAGGCAATGAGCAGTTCTTC; cdr3_aa: CASSERGGLGNEQFF
d_call: NA; clone_size: NA; v_call: TRBV27; j_call: TRBJ2-2; cdr3_nt: TGTGCCAGCAGTCCCCTCAGCGGATTCCCCGCGAACACCGGGGAGCTGTTTTTT; cdr3_aa: CASSPLSGFPANTGELFF
d_call: NA; clone_size: NA; v_call: TRBV10-1; j_call: TRBJ1-1; cdr3_nt: TGCGCCAGCAGTAGAGCTGGGGGCTTGGGCACTGAAGCTTTCTTT; cdr3_aa: CASSRAGGLGTEAFF
d_call: TRBD1; clone_size: NA; v_call: TRBV7-2; j_call: TRBJ1-1; cdr3_nt: TGTGCCAGCAGCTTACGGACAGGGAGGGTTGGCACTGAAGCTTTCTTT; cdr3_aa: CASSLRTGRVGTEAFF
d_call: NA; clone_size: NA; v_call: TRBV4-1; j_call: TRBJ2-1; cdr3_nt: TGCGCCAGCAGCCGCGGGTCTTACAATGAGCAGTTCTTC; cdr3_aa: CASSRGSYNEQFF
d_call: TRBD1; clone_size: NA; v_call: TRBV6-5; j_call: TRBJ1-3; cdr3_nt: TGTGCCAGCAGGCCGGACAGGGGGTATGGAAACACCATATATTTT; cdr3_aa: CASRPDRGYGNTIYF
d_call: NA; clone_size: NA; v_call: TRBV14; j_call: TRBJ1-6; cdr3_nt: TGTGCCAGCAGCCAAGTTGACATTAATTCACCCCTCCACTTT; cdr3_aa: CASSQVDINSPLHF
d_call: NA; clone_size: NA; v_call: TRBV30; j_call: TRBJ2-5; cdr3_nt: TGTGCCTGGAGTGTATCAGCCCGGAGGGAACAAGAGACCCAGTACTTC; cdr3_aa: CAWSVSARREQETQYF
d_call: TRBD1; clone_size: NA; v_call: TRBV5-1; j_call: TRBJ1-4; cdr3_nt: TGCGCCAGCAGCTCTCCGGGACAGGGCAGAGAAAAACTGTTTTTT; cdr3_aa: CASSSPGQGREKLFF
d_call: TRBD1; clone_size: NA; v_call: TRBV2; j_call: TRBJ2-2; cdr3_nt: TGTGCCAGCAGTGTGGGACAGCGACCCACCGGGGAGCTGTTTTTT; cdr3_aa: CASSVGQRPTGELFF
d_call: NA; clone_size: NA; v_call: TRBV19; j_call: TRBJ2-3; cdr3_nt: TGTGCCAGTAGTATAGCGGGCACAGATACGCAGTATTTT; cdr3_aa: CASSIAGTDTQYF
d_call: TRBD1; clone_size: NA; v_call: TRBV14; j_call: TRBJ2-5; cdr3_nt: TGTGCCAGCAGCCATAACAGGGGAATTGTAAAAGAGACCCAGTACTTC; cdr3_aa: CASSHNRGIVKETQYF
d_call: TRBD1; clone_size: once; v_call: TRBV5-6; j_call: TRBJ2-7; cdr3_nt: TGTGCCAGCAGCCATCCGAGTACAGGGGTAGAGCAGTACTTC; cdr3_aa: CASSHPSTGVEQYF
d_call: TRBD1; clone_size: NA; v_call: TRBV6-1; j_call: TRBJ2-2; cdr3_nt: TGTGCCAGCAGTGAACGAGACAGGGGGGCCGGGGAGCTGTTTTTT; cdr3_aa: CASSERDRGAGELFF
d_call: TRBD1; clone_size: NA; v_call: TRBV6-5; j_call: TRBJ1-2; cdr3_nt: TGTGCCAGCAGTCTCTCGGGACAGTTCTATGGCTACACCTTC; cdr3_aa: CASSLSGQFYGYTF
d_call: TRBD1; clone_size: NA; v_call: TRBV27; j_call: TRBJ2-7; cdr3_nt: TGTGCCAGCAGTTATGGCAGGGGGACCTACGAGCAGTACTTC; cdr3_aa: CASSYGRGTYEQYF
d_call: TRBD2; clone_size: NA; v_call: TRBV6-1; j_call: TRBJ2-1; cdr3_nt: TGTGCCAGCAGTCCAATAGCGGGGGGGCCGAATGAGCAGTTCTTC; cdr3_aa: CASSPIAGGPNEQFF
d_call: NA; clone_size: once; v_call: TRBV6-6; j_call: TRBJ1-5; cdr3_nt: TGTGCCAGCACCAGACAGAGCAATCAGCCCCAGCATTTT; cdr3_aa: CASTRQSNQPQHF
d_call: NA; clone_size: NA; v_call: TRBV5-8; j_call: TRBJ1-5; cdr3_nt: TGTGCCAGCAGCTTGTCCGGGGGGGCCCGGCCCCAGCATTTT; cdr3_aa: CASSLSGGARPQHF
d_call: NA; clone_size: NA; v_call: TRBV7-2; j_call: TRBJ1-2; cdr3_nt: TGTGCCAGCAACTCCGGTTCGGGCGGGGTCGGAGGCTACACCTTC; cdr3_aa: CASNSGSGGVGGYTF
d_call: TRBD1; clone_size: NA; v_call: TRBV5-4; j_call: TRBJ2-5; cdr3_nt: TGTGCCAGCAGCTTGGGACAAAGGGGACAGGGTAGGGAGACCCAGTACTTC; cdr3_aa: CASSLGQRGQGRETQYF
d_call: NA; clone_size: once; v_call: TRBV15; j_call: TRBJ1-1; cdr3_nt: TGTGCCACCAGTAGGGACACCCTTCCAATTAACACTGAAGCTTTCTTT; cdr3_aa: CATSRDTLPINTEAFF
d_call: NA; clone_size: NA; v_call: TRBV5-8; j_call: TRBJ1-6; cdr3_nt: TGTGCCAGCAGCTGGAGTTCACCCCTCCACTTT; cdr3_aa: CASSWSSPLHF
d_call: TRBD2; clone_size: once; v_call: TRBV7-3; j_call: TRBJ2-1; cdr3_nt: TGTGCCAGCAGCCTTAGCGGGGGGACCTACAATGAGCAGTTCTTC; cdr3_aa: CASSLSGGTYNEQFF
d_call: NA; clone_size: NA; v_call: TRBV21-1; j_call: TRBJ1-1; cdr3_nt: TGTGCCAGCAGCTGCCATGGGGGGGAAGACACTGAAGCTTTCTTT; cdr3_aa: CASSCHGGEDTEAFF
d_call: NA; clone_size: NA; v_call: TRBV4-3; j_call: TRBJ1-6; cdr3_nt: TGCGCCAGCAGCCAAGAAGTTGGCAGGCGAAATTCACCCCTCCACTTT; cdr3_aa: CASSQEVGRRNSPLHF
d_call: NA; clone_size: NA; v_call: TRBV5-5; j_call: TRBJ2-3; cdr3_nt: TGTGCCAGCAGGACGGGACTGGCTAGCACAGATACGCAGTATTTT; cdr3_aa: CASRTGLASTDTQYF